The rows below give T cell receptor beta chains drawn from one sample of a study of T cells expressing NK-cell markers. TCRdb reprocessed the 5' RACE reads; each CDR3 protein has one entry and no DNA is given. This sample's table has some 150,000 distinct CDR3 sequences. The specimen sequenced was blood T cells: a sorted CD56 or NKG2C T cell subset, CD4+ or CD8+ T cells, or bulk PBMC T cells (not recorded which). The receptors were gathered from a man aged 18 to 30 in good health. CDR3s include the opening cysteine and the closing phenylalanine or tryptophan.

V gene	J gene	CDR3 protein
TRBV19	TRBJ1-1	CASSMVTLNTEAFF
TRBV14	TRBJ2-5	CASSPQQDREETQYF
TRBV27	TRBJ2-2	CASSLSSGGDVGELFF
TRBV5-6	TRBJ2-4	CASSMEGTIAKNIQYF
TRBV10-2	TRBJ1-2	CASSESEGYTF
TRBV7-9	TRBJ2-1	CASSGQEVPRYEQFF
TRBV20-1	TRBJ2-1	CSADYGLAGENEQFF
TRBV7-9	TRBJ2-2	CASTTVAGGGTGELFF
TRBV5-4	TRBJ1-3	CASSLDSGNTIYF
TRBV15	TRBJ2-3	CATSIPPGGGTDTQYF
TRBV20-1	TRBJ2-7	CSARTGLGAYEQYF
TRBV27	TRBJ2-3	CASSPVAVSSTDTQYF
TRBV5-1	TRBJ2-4	CASSLRSGRGSSPGIQYF
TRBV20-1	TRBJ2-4	CSAPRTYYRERAKNIQYF
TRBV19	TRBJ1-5	CASTQFFGNQPQHF
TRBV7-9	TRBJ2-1	CASSPGGRGELNEQFF
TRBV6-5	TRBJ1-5	CASSSNRGLQPQHF
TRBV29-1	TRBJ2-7	CSVNRGGEQYF
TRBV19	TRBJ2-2	CASSILHDTGELFF